These 11 T cell receptor beta chains were sequenced from one sample in a study of blood T cell repertoires in COVID-19. This table comes from immunoSEQ multiplex PCR, and its TCRdb copy is limited to in-frame clones, with some not included. This sample has about 260,000 clones, with roughly 86% found just once. The sample comprised peripheral blood. Receptors were obtained from a woman aged 30 to 39 with COVID-19, enrolled during active disease.

In this sample, this clone turned up once. This chain joins TRBV7-9 and TRBJ1-1, with D uncertain. Germline V gene sequence: CDR1 SEHNR, CDR2 FQNEAQ (reference sequence). The CDR3 runs 14 residues. V was cut by 0 bases and J by 5 bases, with 10 bases left in between. The DNA for the CDR3 is TGTGCCAGCAGCTTAGCGGGAGGGAGTACTGAAGCTTTCTTT. Translation: CASSLAGGSTEAFF.

This clone showed up just a few times. The chain couples TRBV13 to TRBJ2-1; 12 bases align to TRBD2. Losses at the gene ends were 1 base for V and 8 bases for J; bases not matched to a gene: 3. CDR3 length equals 15 residues. From germline, CDR1 is PRHDT and CDR2 FYEKMQ (reference sequence). In nucleotides, the CDR3 is TGTGCCAGCAGCTTAGTGGCTAGCGGGAGGGATGAGCAGTTCTTC. This sequence encodes CASSLVASGRDEQFF.

CDR3 region: CATSAHWELAGVREEQFF. The CDR3 nucleotides read TGTGCCACCAGTGCGCACTGGGAACTAGCGGGAGTGAGAGAGGAGCAGTTCTTC. This chain links TRBV24-1 with TRBJ2-1; 11 nucleotides match TRBD2. After removal of 5 bases from V and 10 bases from J, the junction contained 18 bases not matched to a gene. CDR1 is KGHDR and CDR2 is SFDVKD in the germline V gene. The CDR3 is 18 residues long.

This rearrangement joins TRBV5-4 to TRBJ1-1; 9 nucleotides match TRBD1. Germline assignment: CDR1 SGHNT and CDR2 YYREEE (reference sequence). J gave up 4 bases and V 4 bases, and 8 bases lay outside the gene matches. This CDR3 has 15 amino acids. The CDR3 DNA follows: TGTGCCAGCAGCCTACAGGGGGCTCTGGGCACTGAAGCTTTCTTT. Protein: CASSLQGALGTEAFF. Variable domain in full (rest from reference TRBV5-4 and TRBJ1-1): ETGVTQSPTHLIKTRGQQVTLRCSSQSGHNTVSWYQQALGQGPQFIFQYYREEENGRGNFPPRFSGLQFPNYSSELNVNALELDDSALYLCASSLQGALGTEAFFGQGTRLTVV.

The rearrangement links TRBV5-4 to TRBJ2-2, with 9 bases fitting TRBD1. The CDR3 extends over 19 amino acids. Germline-derived CDR1 and CDR2 are SGHNT and YYREEE (reference sequence). Trimming removed 4 bases from V and 3 bases from J; junction bases left unmatched: 16. DNA of the CDR3: TGTGCCAGCAGCCGCCTTAATTACAGGGACAGGGTTTACACCGGGGAGCTGTTTTTT. Its protein is CASSRLNYRDRVYTGELFF.

The chain is built from TRBV7-2 and TRBJ2-6; D unclear. The V end was cut by 5 bases, the J end by 0 bases, with 11 bases between. Per the germline V gene, CDR1 is SGHTA and CDR2 is FQGNSA. This CDR3 has 16 amino acids. The CDR3 nucleotides read TGTGCCAGCAGCCGGCGACTCACCTCTGGGGCCAACGTCCTGACTTTC. Residues: CASSRRLTSGANVLTF.

V gene TRBV28 combines with J gene TRBJ2-5; TRBD1 agrees at 8 bases. Germline values: CDR1 MDHEN, CDR2 SYDVKM. V shed 2 bases and J 1 base; nucleotides not matched to a gene: 3. This CDR3 has 15 residues. CDR3 residues: CASSLGQGFQETQYF. As DNA, the CDR3 is TGTGCCAGCAGTTTAGGACAGGGTTTCCAAGAGACCCAGTACTTC.

As regards this clone: Other DNA sequences in the sample encode the same CDR3. V is TRBV30 and J is TRBJ2-3; 9 bases map to TRBD1. This CDR3 has 14 amino acids. Germline-derived CDR1 and CDR2 are GTSNPN and SVGIG (reference sequence). The trim removed 2 bases at V and 3 bases at J, leaving 3 bases unmatched. CDR3 in amino acids: CAWSPGQGTDTQYF. The CDR3 nucleotides read TGTGCCTGGAGTCCTGGACAGGGGACAGATACGCAGTATTTT.

The chain recombines TRBV12-3 or TRBV12-4 with TRBJ2-2; 9 nucleotides align to TRBD1. Trimming removed 10 bases from V and 5 bases from J; junction bases left unmatched: 5. This CDR3 is 13 amino acids long. In DNA, the CDR3 is TGTGCCACTACAGGGGGCTATACCGGGGAGCTGTTTTTT. Amino acid sequence: CATTGGYTGELFF.

This chain links TRBV14 with TRBJ2-7; D may be TRBD1 (5 bases). The CDR3 contains 11 residues. The germline V and J ends were trimmed by 6 bases and 4 bases, with 7 bases remaining between them. The germline V gene encodes CDR1 SGHDN and CDR2 FVKESK. CDR3 residues: CASSPGYEQYF. CDR3 bases: TGTGCCAGCAGTCCAGGGTACGAGCAGTACTTC.

The chain has TRBV19 and TRBJ2-3, with 7 nucleotides matching TRBD1. Losses at the gene ends were 6 bases for V and 0 bases for J; bases not matched to a gene: 6. The length of the CDR3 is 15 residues. Germline assignment: CDR1 LNHDA and CDR2 SQIVND (reference sequence). CDR3 DNA sequence: TGTGCCAGTAGCGAGGGACAGACTAGCACAGATACGCAGTATTTT. It specifies CASSEGQTSTDTQYF.